The T cell receptor beta chain under discussion was sequenced for a study of T cells in narcolepsy. Study-wide findings and caveats: Healthy controls reportedly lacked the autoreactive clonotypes serially found in patients' blood. Some memory CD4+ repertoires had no autoreactive clone sequences.

Concerning this clone: Its antigen is not known.

Germline loops: CDR1 LNHDA, CDR2 SQIVND (reference sequence). This CDR3 spans 15 amino acids. Trimming left V 8 bases short and J 0 bases short, with 14 bases between. Produced via immunoSEQ multiplex PCR; TCRdb's table is partial and in-frame only. The sample records 25,000 to 35,000 clones, around 90% being singletons. Sequences were obtained from CD45RA- memory CD4+ T cells from PBMCs. V usage is TRBV19 and J usage is TRBJ1-5, with unresolved D. The source is a human donor with narcolepsy. Here the CDR3 DNA reads TGTGCCAGTTCGAGGGCGGCGGATAGCAATCAGCCCCAGCATTTT. As protein: CASSRAADSNQPQHF.